This TCR beta chain was sequenced for a study of T-cell reconstitution after alpha-beta-depleted transplantation in children. Looked up from germline, CDR1 is SGHNT and CDR2 is YYREEE (reference sequence). With V trimmed by 3 bases and J by 3 bases, 3 bases remained unmatched. CDR3 length: 15 amino acids. Preparation of the TCRbeta library used unique molecular identifiers. TCRdb re-derived calls from the PCR reads in MiXCR, one entry per CDR3 protein. Among fewer than 130,000 distinct CDR3 sequences listed, approximately 10% were seen once. The chain carries TRBV5-4 and TRBJ2-5, with 12 bases fitting TRBD2. The receptor comes from a human donor who donated a stem cell graft to a child with acute lymphoblastic leukemia. The source material was PBMCs from the stem cell graft donor, sampled from the stem cell graft. This chain's CDR3 is CASSSRLAGEETQYF. CDR3 nucleotide sequence: TGTGCCAGCAGCTCCCGACTAGCGGGGGAAGAGACCCAGTACTTC.